These 14 T cell receptor beta chains were sequenced from one sample in a study of blood T cell repertoires in COVID-19. Sequencing was performed with immunoSEQ multiplex PCR; in TCRdb, only in-frame clones are kept and a portion is missing. This sample yields approximately 20,000 clones, of which roughly 91% are seen a single time; more than 5.5% belongs to the top ten. The sequenced sample consisted of peripheral blood. These receptors were obtained from a human donor in a cohort sampled during active COVID-19.

The chain couples TRBV19 to TRBJ2-5; TRBD1 is a possible D gene (5 bases). Per germline, CDR1 LNHDA and CDR2 SQIVND (reference sequence). This CDR3 spans 14 amino acids. Deletions cut 5 bases from V and 0 bases from J, with 10 bases between. DNA for the CDR3: TGTGCCAGTAGTGTAGGACACTACCAAGAGACCCAGTACTTC. Its translation is CASSVGHYQETQYF.

The rearrangement joins TRBV29-1 to TRBJ1-1, with D possibly matching TRBD1 (5 bases). Germline-derived CDR1 and CDR2 are SQVTM and ANQGSEA. The CDR3 sequence is 12 residues long. Trimming took 5 bases from V and 3 from J, leaving 10 bases between them. The DNA for the CDR3 is TGCAGCGTTCTTCAGGGATACACTGAAGCTTTCTTT. Translating gives CSVLQGYTEAFF.

This clone has a single count. The rearrangement links TRBV18 to TRBJ2-5; D gene ambiguous. This CDR3 comprises 13 residues. V gave up 3 bases and J gave up 5 bases, with 10 bases separating them. The germline V gene encodes CDR1 KGHSH and CDR2 LQKENI. The CDR3 nucleotides read TGTGCCAGCTCACCTTCCCTCCGGGAGACCCAGTACTTC. Amino acids: CASSPSLRETQYF.

J is TRBJ2-6 and V is TRBV9; 8 bases agree with TRBD2. V gave up 4 bases and J gave up 0 bases; unmatched junction bases: 9. CDR3 length equals 18 residues. Germline loops: CDR1 SGDLS, CDR2 YYNGEE. Written as DNA, the CDR3 is TGTGCCAGCAGCCCCGAGACTAGCGTGGGCTCTGGGGCCAACGTCCTGACTTTC. Residues: CASSPETSVGSGANVLTF.

The chain combines TRBV5-4 with TRBJ1-2; D is possibly TRBD1 (6 bases). The V gene's germline CDR1 is SGHNT and CDR2 YYREEE (reference sequence). Trimming removed 4 bases from V and 3 bases from J, with 22 bases in between. This CDR3 is built from 17 residues. The CDR3 loop reads CASSLGPNRVRDYGYTF. CDR3 bases: TGTGCCAGCAGCCTGGGGCCTAACAGGGTGCGGGACTATGGCTACACCTTC.

The chain employs TRBV12-5 and TRBJ2-3; D remains ambiguous. In germline, CDR1 is LGHNT, CDR2 FRNRAP. This CDR3 has 14 residues. V shed 5 bases and J shed 0 bases, with 9 bases lying between them. CDR3 in amino acids: CASGPRLSTDTQYF. CDR3 nucleotides: TGTGCTAGTGGTCCCCGACTCAGCACAGATACGCAGTATTTT.

The J gene is TRBJ2-7, the V gene TRBV5-1; 7 positions agree with TRBD1. This CDR3 has 14 amino acids. Germline CDR1 SGHRS, CDR2 YFSETQ. The V gene end was trimmed by 3 bases and the J gene end by 1 base; junction bases not matched to a gene: 4. CDR3 sequence (DNA): TGCGCCAGCAGCTCGGGACAGAGTTCCTACGAGCAGTACTTC. This encodes CASSSGQSSYEQYF.

The chain combines TRBV19 with TRBJ1-2; no definite D call. Germline CDR1 LNHDA, CDR2 SQIVND (reference sequence). Trimming removed 5 bases from V and 2 bases from J, with 12 bases in between. The CDR3 has 14 residues. CDR3: CASSAGPENYGYTF. CDR3 in DNA: TGTGCCAGTAGTGCGGGTCCAGAGAACTATGGCTACACCTTC.

The chain couples TRBV6-5 to TRBJ2-5; 8 bases agree with TRBD1. CDR1 is MNHEY and CDR2 is SVGAGI in the germline V gene. Germline trimming cut 5 bases from V and 4 bases from J; bases unmatched to any gene: 9. The CDR3 sequence is 15 residues long. The CDR3 nucleotides are TGTGCCAGCAGTCGGGCGGTGACAGGGGCAGAGACCCAGTACTTC. It is translated as CASSRAVTGAETQYF.

The chain carries TRBV19 and TRBJ1-5, with no clear D. Germline V gives CDR1 LNHDA, CDR2 SQIVND (reference sequence). V was shortened by 3 bases and J by 6 bases, with 12 bases between the two germline ends. The CDR3 totals 14 residues. The CDR3 region has the DNA TGTGCCAGTAGTATGGTTGGGCGCCTTCAGCCCCAGCATTTT. Its protein is CASSMVGRLQPQHF.

CDR3 coding DNA: TGTGCCAGCAGCCCGGAGGGTAGCGGGGCCTGGAAAGCCTACGAGCAGTACTTC. This sequence encodes CASSPEGSGAWKAYEQYF. V gene TRBV6-7 combines with J gene TRBJ2-7; TRBD2 matches at 8 bases. TRBV6-7 is flagged as an ORF with uncertain function. V lost 6 bases, J lost 2 bases, and 18 bases stayed unmatched. CDR3 size: 18 residues.

The chain uses TRBV7-9 and TRBJ2-7, with TRBD2 identical over 10 bases. Germline CDR1 SEHNR, CDR2 FQNEAQ (reference sequence). The V segment lost 5 bases and the J segment 6 bases; nucleotides outside the gene matches: 10. This CDR3 comprises 15 residues. CDR3: CASSLWLAGDSEQYF. In DNA, the CDR3 is TGTGCCAGCAGCCTATGGCTAGCGGGAGACAGCGAGCAGTACTTC. Supplemented by reference TRBV7-9 and TRBJ2-7, the full variable domain reads DTGVSQNPRHKITKRGQNVTFRCDPISEHNRLYWYRQTLGQGPEFLTYFQNEAQLEKSRLLSDRFSAERPKGSFSTLEIQRTEQGDSAMYLCASSLWLAGDSEQYFGPGTRLTVT.

This chain connects TRBV10-3 to TRBJ2-7, with TRBD2 identical over 11 bases. The CDR3 spans 19 residues. Germline-derived CDR1 and CDR2 are ENHRY and SYGVKD. With V trimmed by 0 bases and J by 1 base, 11 bases remained unmatched. The CDR3 is CAISESTSGIGPISYEQYF. DNA for the CDR3: TGTGCCATCAGTGAGTCGACTAGCGGGATAGGGCCTATATCCTACGAGCAGTACTTC.

As regards this clone: Mismatch with germline at one junction end may stem from a read error. This chain uses TRBV11-2 with TRBJ2-1; 9 nucleotides match TRBD2. Germline assignment: CDR1 SGHAT and CDR2 FQNNGV. There are 14 residues in the CDR3. The CDR3 loop reads CASSLAGARNEQFF. The DNA for the CDR3 is TGTGCCAGCAGTTTAGCGGGAGCGCGCAATGAGCAGTTCTTC.